This T cell receptor beta chain was documented in a study of cytomegalovirus exposure and HLA in healthy donors. The data were produced by immunoSEQ multiplex PCR, yet TCRdb's version contains in-frame clones alone and is incomplete. The sample holds around 170,000 clones, less than 85% seen once. CDR1 and CDR2 (germline): MDHEN, SYDVKM. V was shortened by 7 bases and J by 9 bases, with 15 bases between the two germline ends. This CDR3 comprises 13 residues. The origin of this receptor is a man aged 18 to 30 in good health and CMV-seropositive. The chain joins TRBV28 to TRBJ2-2; tentative D call: TRBD2 (5 bases). Material for sequencing was PBMCs. CDR3 DNA sequence: TGTGCCAGCATTTCAGGCGGGCCCAGGGAGCTGTTTTTT. Amino acid sequence: CASISGGPRELFF.